The 10 T cell receptor beta chains in this list originate from one sample, sequenced in a study of blood T cell repertoires in COVID-19. Assay used: immunoSEQ multiplex PCR; TCRdb lists only in-frame clones, some missing. This table holds roughly 120,000 clones, less than 85% found once. Sequenced material: peripheral blood. The receptors were sampled from a woman over 75 with acute or convalescent COVID-19.

V usage is TRBV4-1 and J usage is TRBJ2-5, with 11 bases fitting TRBD2. The CDR3 runs 15 residues. Germline CDR1 is MGHRA and CDR2 is YSYEKL. V trimming: 4 bases; J trimming: 5 bases; junction bases outside the gene matches: 6. The CDR3: CASSLTSGVWETQYF. CDR3 nucleotide sequence: TGCGCCAGCAGCCTGACTAGCGGGGTTTGGGAGACCCAGTACTTC.

V usage is TRBV15 and J usage is TRBJ1-5; D is uncertain. V lost 5 bases, J lost 0 bases, and 14 bases lay in between. The CDR3 spans 16 residues. Germline values: CDR1 LNHNV, CDR2 YYDKDF (reference sequence). CDR3 sequence reads: CATSSQTWYSNQPQHF. As DNA, the CDR3 is TGTGCCACCAGCTCCCAAACTTGGTATAGCAATCAGCCCCAGCATTTT.

This clone was detected only a few times. The chain has TRBV19 and TRBJ1-4; maybe TRBD1 (6 bases). V lost 0 bases and J lost 12, with 17 bases in between. Germline V gene data show CDR1 as LNHDA and CDR2 as SQIVND (reference sequence). The CDR3 sequence is 15 residues long. The CDR3 DNA is TGTGCCAGTAGTATAGAAGGGACATCGTATAAGGAACTGTTTTTT. Amino acid sequence: CASSIEGTSYKELFF.

The V gene is TRBV19, the J gene TRBJ2-1; 9 bases match TRBD2. The CDR3 is made up of 16 amino acids. The junction had 8 bases not matched to a gene; V was cut back by 7 bases and J by 1 base. CDR1 is LNHDA and CDR2 is SQIVND in the germline V gene (reference sequence). The chain's CDR3 is CASNLRGGRSYNEQFF. The CDR3 coding sequence is TGTGCCAGTAACCTGCGGGGGGGCAGGTCCTACAATGAGCAGTTCTTC.

The genes are TRBV18 and TRBJ1-5, with D perhaps TRBD1 (5 bases). Germline CDR1 and CDR2: KGHSH and LQKENI. The CDR3 loop spans 17 amino acids. Trimming removed 3 bases at V and 6 bases at J, with 21 bases between. CDR3 in DNA: TGTGCCAGCTCACCCCCCGACAGTTGGGGTTGGGGTCAGCCCCAGCATTTT. This encodes CASSPPDSWGWGQPQHF. The variable domain in full, completed from reference TRBV18 and TRBJ1-5, reads NAGVMQNPRHLVRRRGQEARLRCSPMKGHSHVYWYRQLPEEGLKFMVYLQKENIIDESGMPKERFSAEFPKEGPSILRIQQVVRGDSAAYFCASSPPDSWGWGQPQHFGDGTRLSIL.

The rearrangement joins TRBV6-5 to TRBJ1-2, with 9 positions matching TRBD1. The CDR3 has 14 residues. The germline CDR1 and CDR2 sequences are MNHEY and SVGAGI. The trim removed 6 bases at V and 0 bases at J, leaving 2 bases unmatched. CDR3: CASSWDRANYGYTF. In DNA, the CDR3 is TGTGCCAGCAGCTGGGACAGGGCTAACTATGGCTACACCTTC.

The chain recombines TRBV28 with TRBJ1-1; no definite D call. The CDR3 totals 15 residues. V was trimmed by 3 bases and J by 3 bases, leaving 14 bases between them. In germline, CDR1 is MDHEN, CDR2 SYDVKM. CDR3 DNA sequence: TGTGCCAGCAGTTTGAGGAGGGTAATGGACACTGAAGCTTTCTTT. It translates to CASSLRRVMDTEAFF. Full variable domain (remainder filled in from reference TRBV28 and TRBJ1-1): DVKVTQSSRYLVKRTGEKVFLECVQDMDHENMFWYRQDPGLGLRLIYFSYDVKMKEKGDIPEGYSVSREKKERFSLILESASTNQTSMYLCASSLRRVMDTEAFFGQGTRLTVV.

As to this clone: Other DNA sequences in this specimen translate into the identical CDR3. J is TRBJ2-1 and V is TRBV28; D uncertain. The CDR3 sequence is 12 residues long. CDR1 is MDHEN and CDR2 is SYDVKM in the germline V gene. V gave up 7 bases and J gave up 3 bases, with 7 bases separating them. The CDR3 DNA reads as TGTGCCAGCACCTCGGGCTACAATGAGCAGTTCTTC. It translates to CASTSGYNEQFF.

The rearrangement uses TRBV28 and TRBJ2-1; 9 bases align to TRBD2. This CDR3 contains 16 residues. Germline V lookup: CDR1 MDHEN, CDR2 SYDVKM. V lost 6 bases, J lost 8 bases, and 14 bases stayed unmatched. CDR3 sequence (DNA): TGTGCCAGCAGCCCCCGCGGGGGGGTAGGGAACGATGAGCAGTTCTTC. Encoded protein: CASSPRGGVGNDEQFF.

CDR3 DNA: TGCGCCAGCAGCAACGGACAGGGAGAAAAACTGTTTTTT. This sequence encodes CASSNGQGEKLFF. The rearrangement uses TRBV5-1 and TRBJ1-4; 8 bases are shared with TRBD1. Germline trimming cut 4 bases from V and 8 bases from J; bases unmatched to any gene: 4. Per germline, CDR1 SGHRS and CDR2 YFSETQ. CDR3 length: 13 amino acids. Filled out from reference TRBV5-1 and TRBJ1-4, the complete variable domain reads KAGVTQTPRYLIKTRGQQVTLSCSPISGHRSVSWYQQTPGQGLQFLFEYFSETQRNKGNFPGRFSGRQFSNSRSEMNVSTLELGDSALYLCASSNGQGEKLFFGSGTQLSVL.